The T cell receptor beta chain described here comes from a study of cytomegalovirus exposure and HLA in healthy donors. Findings and caveats of the study: A missense variant in DCLRE1C was later tied to TCR beta V- and J-gene trimming. At a 0.05 false discovery rate, a later analysis found some 18,000 TCR beta sequences to be associated with HLA alleles. The analysis excluded some indistinguishable V segments, including TRBV6-2 and TRBV6-3. Most likely, a cluster of highly shared sequence variants arose as a sequencing artifact.

13 Jbeta primers and 60 Vbeta primers were used for the PCR. TCRdb keeps only in-frame clones here, not all; method: immunoSEQ multiplex PCR. The table records tens of thousands of clones, roughly 80% of them present only once. The CDR3 is 15 amino acids. V shed 2 bases, J shed 7 bases, and the junction held 5 bases outside the gene matches. The germline V gene has CDR1 LNHDA and CDR2 SQIVND (reference sequence). A word on this clone: The target antigen is unknown.

The V call is TRBV19, the J call TRBJ1-6; 7 nucleotides align to TRBD1. The sample taken for sequencing was PBMCs. This TCR was recovered from a man in his forties or fifties in good health and CMV-seronegative. This chain's CDR3 is CASSITGVRNSPLHF. The CDR3 coding sequence is TGTGCCAGTAGTATAACAGGGGTACGGAATTCACCCCTCCACTTT.